Shown below are 24 T cell receptor beta chains from a single sample sequenced in a study of T cells in Graves' hyperthyroidism and ophthalmopathy (dated by TCRdb to about 2019). The protocol used for the library was multiplex PCR. The reads were generated on an Illumina HiSeq 2000. The TCR beta CDR3 regions were amplified from the RNA transcripts. The TCR CDR3 was subjected to a first round of RT-PCR using the HTBI primer set and the Qiagen OneStep RT-PCR kit. Using fastp trimming at Q25 and MiXCR clonotype assembly, TCRdb reanalyzed the public sequencing data and kept in-frame beta chains. Under each unique CDR3 protein, matching rows form one entry showing the most common genes and DNA. The sample table lists more than 500,000 distinct CDR3 sequences, roughly 50% of them with a count of one. Around a fifth of the sample rests with the top ten. Sequencing used peripheral blood or thyroid tissue (not recorded which). The origin of the receptors is an adult woman with Graves' disease, either hyperthyroidism or ophthalmopathy (not recorded which).

V and J are TRBV19 and TRBJ1-2, with D possibly TRBD1 on 5 matching bases. The V and J ends lost 4 bases and 5 bases respectively, with 14 bases between them. The CDR3 is made up of 14 amino acids. CDR1 is LNHDA and CDR2 is SQIVND in the germline V gene (reference sequence). CDR3 sequence reads: CASSTSGHLYGYTF. The CDR3 DNA reads as TGTGCCAGTAGTACCTCTGGACACCTTTATGGCTACACCTTC.

This clonotype has ten or more counts. The gene calls are TRBV20-1 and TRBJ2-5; D gene ambiguous. V gave up 1 base and J gave up 3 bases, with 12 bases separating them. This CDR3 comprises 14 residues. Germline V gives CDR1 DFQATT, CDR2 SNEGSKA (reference sequence). The CDR3 DNA reads as TGCAGTGCTAGAGTGGTGGGTGTAAAAGAGACCCAGTACTTC. The encoded protein is CSARVVGVKETQYF.

For this clonotype: A much bigger clone sits one base away, suggesting this may be a read error. This rearrangement joins TRBV6-4 to TRBJ1-6; D perhaps matches TRBD1 (5 bases). The V gene lost 5 bases and the J gene lost 10 bases, with 15 bases spanning the gap. The CDR3 runs 14 residues. Per the germline V gene, CDR1 is MRHNA and CDR2 is SNTAGT. Here the CDR3 DNA reads TGTGCCAGCAGTTATGTGGGGCGTAGCTCACCCCTCCACTTT. Translating it yields CASSYVGRSSPLHF.

This clonotype occurred many times. This chain connects TRBV7-9 to TRBJ1-1; D gene unclear. The CDR3 totals 14 residues. V was pared by 6 bases and J by 4 bases, with 15 bases between. Per the germline V gene, CDR1 is SEHNR and CDR2 is FQNEAQ (reference sequence). CDR3 DNA sequence: TGTGCCAGCAGAGAAAAGGAGCTAGTCACTGAAGCTTTCTTT. This codes for CASREKELVTEAFF.

This clonotype came up many times. The chain has TRBV6-1 and TRBJ2-5; 10 bases map to TRBD2. The germline gives CDR1 MNHNS, CDR2 SASEGT. Germline trimming cut 6 bases from V and 5 bases from J; bases unmatched to any gene: 9. The CDR3 runs 15 residues. The CDR3 loop reads CASSRGLAGVETQYF. The CDR3 coding sequence is TGTGCCAGCAGCCGGGGGCTAGCGGGAGTGGAGACCCAGTACTTC.

This clonotype was counted at least ten times. V is TRBV7-2 and J is TRBJ2-7, with 9 positions matching TRBD2. Germline CDR1 SGHTA, CDR2 FQGNSA. The ends lost 1 base at V and 4 bases at J; junction bases unmatched: 8. The CDR3 covers 16 residues. CDR3: CASSLGPLAGRYEQYF. CDR3 nucleotide sequence: TGTGCCAGCAGCTTAGGTCCGCTAGCGGGAAGGTACGAGCAGTACTTC. The full variable domain, with the rest looked up from reference TRBV7-2 and TRBJ2-7, is GAGVSQSPSNKVTEKGKDVELRCDPISGHTALYWYRQSLGQGLEFLIYFQGNSAPDKSGLPSDRFSAERTGGSVSTLTIQRTQQEDSAVYLCASSLGPLAGRYEQYFGPGTRLTVT.

As concerns this clonotype: This sequence may be a read error, since a much larger clone differs from it by one base. The rearrangement uses TRBV13 and TRBJ2-7; TRBD1 is a possible D gene (6 bases). The CDR3 runs 15 residues. Germline CDR1 and CDR2: PRHDT and FYEKMQ (reference sequence). The CDR3, as DNA: TGTGCCAGCAGCTTGCAGGGGAGCCCCCCCTACGAGCAGTGCTTC. Translated: CASSLQGSPPYEQCF.

This clonotype has a count of ten or more. The chain combines TRBV28 with TRBJ1-2; tentatively, D is TRBD1 (5 bases). Germline V gene sequence: CDR1 MDHEN, CDR2 SYDVKM. The V gene lost 5 bases and the J gene lost 3 bases, with 16 bases spanning the gap. This CDR3 comprises 15 residues. Here the CDR3 reads CASSDGTETYYGYTF. The CDR3 nucleotides are TGTGCCAGCAGTGACGGGACCGAGACATACTATGGCTACACCTTC.

This clonotype was picked up many times. The chain links TRBV9 to TRBJ2-5; the match to TRBD2 covers 9 bases. The CDR3 is made up of 16 amino acids. Germline CDR1 and CDR2: SGDLS and YYNGEE. After removal of 0 bases from V and 2 bases from J, the junction contained 5 bases not matched to a gene. CDR3 DNA: TGTGCCAGCAGCGTAGACGCGGGAGGGGGGCAAGAGACCCAGTACTTC. As protein: CASSVDAGGGQETQYF.

This clonotype was counted many times. The V and J genes are TRBV13 and TRBJ2-3; no definite D call. The germline gives CDR1 PRHDT, CDR2 FYEKMQ (reference sequence). Between the trimmed V and J ends, which lost 3 bases and 1 base, there was a span of 5 bases. This CDR3 contains 13 residues. The CDR3 region is CASSFPGTDTQYF. The CDR3 DNA reads TGTGCCAGCAGCTTTCCCGGCACAGATACGCAGTATTTT.

This clonotype was recorded at least ten times. The genes are TRBV10-3 and TRBJ2-7; 10 positions match TRBD1. CDR1 ENHRY and CDR2 SYGVKD come from the germline V gene. Trimming at V came to 6 bases and at J to 0 bases, leaving 5 bases not matched to a gene. The CDR3 totals 15 residues. CDR3 coding DNA: TGTGCCATCAGCCCAAGACAGGGGGCCTCCTACGAGCAGTACTTC. Translation gives CAISPRQGASYEQYF.

In its sample, this clonotype was seen a few times. Here the CDR3 DNA reads TGTGCCGGAACAGGGGTAGCCTACGAGCAGTACTTC. It specifies CAGTGVAYEQYF. The chain employs TRBV30 and TRBJ2-7, with 7 positions matching TRBD1. The CDR3 has 12 amino acids. CDR1 is GTSNPN, CDR2 SVGIG, per germline (reference sequence). Trimming took 8 bases from V and 2 from J; bases not matched to a gene: 6. The variable domain in full, completed from reference TRBV30 and TRBJ2-7, reads SQTIHQWPATLVQPVGSPLSLECTVEGTSNPNLYWYRQAAGRGLQLLFYSVGIGQISSEVPQNLSASRPQDRQFILSSKKLLLSDSGFYLCAGTGVAYEQYFGPGTRLTVT.

This clonotype came up many times. The rearrangement uses TRBV20-1 and TRBJ1-4; no clear D. This CDR3 has 11 amino acids. V lost 6 bases to trimming and J lost 7 bases, with 9 bases between them. Germline V CDR1 and CDR2: DFQATT, SNEGSKA (reference sequence). CDR3 bases: TGCAGTGCCCGGGGTCTTGAAAAACTGTTTTTT. This codes for CSARGLEKLFF.

V gene TRBV7-8 combines with J gene TRBJ1-5; 8 bases are a match to TRBD1. The V and J ends lost 4 bases and 3 bases, in that order; junction bases with no gene match: 14. Germline assignment: CDR1 SGHVS and CDR2 FQNEAQ. This CDR3 has 18 residues. The CDR3 DNA reads as TGTGCCAGCAGCTACGAACGACAGGGGAATAACGACAATCAGCCCCAGCATTTT. Translated, it gives CASSYERQGNNDNQPQHF. The full variable domain, rest sourced from reference TRBV7-8 and TRBJ1-5, is GAGVSQSPRYKVAKRGQDVALRCDPISGHVSLFWYQQALGQGPEFLTYFQNEAQLDKSGLPSDRFFAERPEGSVSTLKIQRTQQEDSAVYLCASSYERQGNNDNQPQHFGDGTRLSIL.

This clonotype was seen only once. CDR3 coding DNA: TGTGCCAGCAGCTTTACCACAGGGTATTCACCCCTCCACTTT. It yields the protein CASSFTTGYSPLHF. V gene TRBV7-3 combines with J gene TRBJ1-6, with D possibly TRBD1 on 6 matching bases. Between the trimmed V and J ends, which lost 3 bases and 8 bases, there was a span of 11 bases. The germline gives CDR1 SGHTA, CDR2 FQGTGA. The CDR3 length is 14 residues.

The table lists this clonotype with many counts. This rearrangement joins TRBV5-1 to TRBJ1-2, with TRBD1 identical over 9 bases. The CDR3 covers 14 residues. The germline V gene encodes CDR1 SGHRS and CDR2 YFSETQ. Germline trimming cut 4 bases from V and 6 bases from J; bases unmatched to any gene: 7. CDR3 amino acids: CASSITGGGDGYTF. The CDR3 DNA sequence: TGCGCCAGCAGCATTACAGGGGGCGGGGATGGCTACACCTTC.

The rearrangement uses TRBV20-1 and TRBJ1-5; D is uncertain. The CDR3 runs to 12 residues. Germline V CDR1 and CDR2: DFQATT, SNEGSKA (reference sequence). V was clipped by 5 bases and J by 9 bases, with 14 bases between them. The CDR3 nucleotides read TGCAGTGCTTACCCTGGTTTGGGGCCCCAGCATTTT. Amino acids: CSAYPGLGPQHF.

The V call is TRBV5-1, the J call TRBJ1-5; no firm D call. The CDR3 length is 16 residues. V dropped 0 bases and J dropped 11 bases, with 21 bases sitting between them. CDR1 and CDR2 from the germline V gene are SGHRS and YFSETQ. In DNA, the CDR3 is TGCGCCAGCAGCTTGGCGTCAGGAAGGGCCCAAGGAGCCCAGCATTTT. Its protein product is CASSLASGRAQGAQHF.

This clonotype was detected many times. This CDR3 reads CASTLGGEAFF. The CDR3 DNA sequence: TGCGCCAGCACCTTAGGGGGGGAAGCTTTCTTT. The chain carries TRBV5-1 and TRBJ1-1; possible D gene TRBD1, 6 bases. The V end lost 6 bases, the J end lost 8 bases, and 11 bases lay between the germline ends. Germline V gene lookup returns CDR1 SGHRS and CDR2 YFSETQ. This CDR3 region has 11 residues. The whole variable domain, remainder taken from reference TRBV5-1 and TRBJ1-1, is KAGVTQTPRYLIKTRGQQVTLSCSPISGHRSVSWYQQTPGQGLQFLFEYFSETQRNKGNFPGRFSGRQFSNSRSEMNVSTLELGDSALYLCASTLGGEAFFGQGTRLTVV.

This chain connects TRBV7-2 to TRBJ1-3, with D tentatively TRBD1 (5 bases). V was cut by 5 bases and J by 9 bases, with 23 bases left in between. The CDR3 spans 16 residues. Germline loops: CDR1 SGHTA, CDR2 FQGNSA. The CDR3 here is CASSRPGLAGDSTIYF. CDR3 in DNA: TGTGCCAGCAGCAGACCGGGACTAGCGGGAGATTCCACCATATATTTT.

There are many counts of this clonotype. The CDR3 protein is CAISEERTYGYTF. DNA for the CDR3: TGTGCCATCAGTGAAGAGAGAACCTATGGCTACACCTTC. The V call is TRBV10-3, the J call TRBJ1-2; D is unresolved. V was shortened by 3 bases and J by 4 bases, with 9 bases between the two germline ends. This CDR3 has 13 amino acids. CDR1 and CDR2 (germline): ENHRY, SYGVKD.

V and J are TRBV7-2 and TRBJ2-7, with 9 bases fitting TRBD2. Losses at the gene ends were 4 bases for V and 2 bases for J; bases not matched to a gene: 6. CDR3 size: 15 residues. Germline assignment: CDR1 SGHTA and CDR2 FQGNSA. This CDR3 is CASSYPLAGTYEQYF. CDR3 DNA sequence: TGTGCCAGCAGCTATCCACTAGCGGGTACCTACGAGCAGTACTTC.

Notes on this clonotype: A much larger clone differs from this one at a single base, so this may be a read error. CDR3 nucleotide sequence: TGTGCCAGCAGTATGACAGGGGGCAATTCACCCCTCCACTTT. Translation gives CASSMTGGNSPLHF. V gene TRBV2 combines with J gene TRBJ1-6; 10 bases are a match to TRBD1. This CDR3 region has 14 residues. Germline CDR1 is SNHLY and CDR2 is FYNNEI. V lost 5 bases and J lost 7; bases outside the gene matches: 2.

This clonotype was picked up many times. This chain joins TRBV6-5 and TRBJ1-5; TRBD1 might be the D (5 bases). Germline CDR1 MNHEY, CDR2 SVGAGI. This CDR3 is 14 amino acids long. Trimming took off 0 bases at V and 9 bases at J, with 12 bases between the two ends. The CDR3 DNA follows: TGTGCCAGCAGTTACTCGTCAGGGCCGGGGCCCCAGCATTTT. Its translation is CASSYSSGPGPQHF.